This T cell receptor (beta chain) was recorded in a study of identical twins. Study-level points and caveats: Fewer insertions were carried by abundant cord blood beta clonotypes, but none was seen in memory repertoires.

A word on this clonotype: Its antigen is as yet unknown.

Germline loops: CDR1 MNHEY, CDR2 SMNVEV (reference sequence). The germline V and J ends were trimmed by 4 bases and 9 bases, with 18 bases remaining between them. The CDR3 covers 14 residues. Using its own MiXCR run on the 5' RACE reads, TCRdb lists one record per CDR3 protein. The sample contains approximately 500,000 distinct CDR3 sequences, 20% to 25% of which appear only once. The sample was also linked to a second study, of T cells expressing NK-cell markers. This second study notes: Sorted CD3+CD56+NKG2C+, CD3+CD56+NKG2C- and CD3+CD56-NKG2C+ T cells provided the TCR beta repertoires.

The clonotype originates from a woman in her late teens or twenties in good health. The sequencing sample was made of CD4+ T cells sorted from blood. V and J are TRBV27 and TRBJ1-2; no definite D call. The CDR3 sequence: CASSSTATRFSYTF. DNA of the CDR3: TGTGCCAGCAGTTCCACAGCTACCCGCTTTAGCTACACCTTC.